This T cell receptor (beta chain) originates from a study of cytomegalovirus exposure and HLA in healthy donors. The study, taken as a whole, reports: Prediction of most subjects' HLA-A and HLA-B alleles by TCR beta sequences was reportedly accurate. Later analysis revealed greater clonal expansion in HLA-associated TCR beta chains than in equally common others. In vitro, three CMV-associated chains proved specific for CMV antigens.

The V gene end was trimmed by 4 bases and the J gene end by 6 bases; junction bases not matched to a gene: 7. Germline-derived CDR1 and CDR2 are SEHNR and FQNEAQ (reference sequence). The CDR3 runs 15 residues. Notes on this clone: Its antigen is currently unknown.

Healthy bone marrow donors formed the donor group. In the PCR, 60 Vbeta and 13 Jbeta primers were used. Here immunoSEQ multiplex PCR was the method, and the copy in TCRdb shows in-frame clones only, minus some. Of some 130,000 clones in the sample, around 74% were seen once. This receptor was taken from a male donor in good health and CMV-seronegative. The V gene is TRBV7-9, the J gene TRBJ2-1, with 9 nucleotides matching TRBD2. The source material was PBMCs. The CDR3 loop reads CASSSLTSGGNEQFF. The CDR3 nucleotides are TGTGCCAGCAGCTCCCTGACTAGCGGAGGCAATGAGCAGTTCTTC. Using reference TRBV7-9 and TRBJ2-1 for the parts outside the CDR3, the full variable domain is DTGVSQNPRHKITKRGQNVTFRCDPISEHNRLYWYRQTLGQGPEFLTYFQNEAQLEKSRLLSDRFSAERPKGSFSTLEIQRTEQGDSAMYLCASSSLTSGGNEQFFGPGTRLTVL.